This note documents a single TCR beta chain sequence. The target of this receptor is not known. One end of the junction does not line up with germline, which may come from a read error. Without any cell sorting, total RNA and DNA were co-extracted from roughly 20-30 mg of bulk tissue using the AllPrep DNA/RNA mini kit. Surgical resection was performed in China between 2015 and March 2016 on several patients with histopathologically diagnosed primary liver carcinoma. Patients had chronic HBV infection and were treatment-naive at sampling. Each tumor was sampled at five spatially separated regions: the superior, inferior, left-lateral and right-lateral poles and the tumor centre. More than 90% viable tumor cells were found by histology in every tumor sample. Each fresh piece of tumor and adjacent tissue was cut in two, with one half stored in RNAlater at -80 degrees C and the other half sent for histology.

This sample is drawn from a study of tumor-infiltrating lymphocytes in primary liver carcinoma (dated by TCRdb to 2017 to 2019). Study-wide context: The five patients, three men and two women aged 30 to 69 years, had hepatocellular carcinoma (four) or combined HCC and intrahepatic cholangiocarcinoma (one). The study combined TCRbeta repertoire sequencing, expression microarrays and whole-exome sequencing across five regions of each liver tumor, with adjacent normal tissue and blood. The tumors of the five patients were staged as T1-T3 N0M0, with maximum diameters ranging from about 4.2 to 11 cm. To link TCRbeta repertoire diversity to the local molecular phenotype, the roughly 23 tumor region samples were profiled with Agilent mRNA microarrays. Roughly 3.5 to 7.5 million productive TCRbeta reads were obtained per sample, and no significant difference in read depth was found between tissue types. TCRbeta repertoire sequencing covered 35 specimens from 5 patients: roughly 25 tumor regions, 5 adjacent noncancerous liver tissues and 5 peripheral blood samples. High reproducibility was observed for the technical replicate repertoires, with mean shared-clone rates near 0.89 and correlation coefficients above 0.95.

Summary of the overall study and its limitations: The top 250 clones accounted for a significantly greater share of the repertoire in tumors than in blood (p = 0.039). Because only the TCR beta chain was sequenced and unpaired alpha chains were not captured, true repertoire diversity is likely underestimated. Because the samples were bulk and unsorted, CD4+ and CD8+ T cell repertoires could not be compared. Consistent with antigen-driven expansion, pairs of tumor regions showed higher repertoire overlap (mean around 35%) than either tumor-adjacent pairs (approximately 17%) or tumor-blood pairs (approximately 15%). Only five patients were included in the study, and the authors note that the findings should be validated in a larger study. Only about 8-24% of top clones were present in all five regions of a tumor, suggesting spatial heterogeneity of tumor-infiltrating T cells.

TCRbeta-specific cDNA was reverse-transcribed from around 500 ng total RNA using a constant-region primer and ProtoScript II reverse transcriptase. The TCRbeta libraries were prepared through three rounds of nested multiplex PCR following a slightly modified ARM-PCR procedure. Each of the first two PCR rounds ran for around 9 cycles and used multiplex TRBV1-TRBV30 forward primers together with a Cbeta reverse primer. Sample barcodes and Illumina adapters were attached in a final 25-cycle PCR using Deep VentR polymerase. Amplicons of 200-500 bp were gel-purified with a QIAquick gel extraction kit before sequencing. The TCRbeta amplicons were sequenced with 250-bp paired-end reads on an Illumina HiSeq 2500. As for the original processing: To recover full CDR3 sequences, reads were quality-trimmed using Trimmomatic v0.33 and paired reads were then merged using FLASH v1.2.11. MiGEC v1.2.1b assigned V, D and J germline segments to the rearranged TCRbeta sequences. Clonotype statistics and Shannon-Wiener diversity indices were computed with VDJtools v1.0.0. Except for diversity analysis, only each sample's 250 most abundant clonotypes were used in subsequent analyses to reduce sampling bias. Through fastp at Q25 and MiXCR, TCRdb rebuilt clones from the public reads, retaining in-frame beta chains. Records with the same CDR3 protein are collapsed into one entry carrying the most frequent genes and DNA. The V and J calls here are based on TCRdb, not the publication. The sample table records roughly 50,000 distinct CDR3 sequences; about 80% of these occur just once. Jointly, the top ten make up roughly 25% of the sample.

The CDR3 has 13 amino acids, counting the end cysteine and phenylalanine. The DNA shown is the 39-base CDR3, in frame from base 1. Sequences SQVTM (CDR1) and ANQGSEA (CDR2) are obtained from the germline V gene. Sequencing input: liver tumor tissue from sampling region 2. The cell subset or site label, read with the paper, signifies: tumor region T2, inferior pole. The sequence derives from a man aged 40-55 years with primary liver carcinoma and hepatitis B virus infection. The rearrangement joined TRBV29-1 to TRBJ2-3; the D gene lacks a confident call. The CDR3 here reads CSVSHPGTDTHDF. The DNA reads TGCAGCGTTTCACACCCCGGCACAGATACGCACGATTTT.